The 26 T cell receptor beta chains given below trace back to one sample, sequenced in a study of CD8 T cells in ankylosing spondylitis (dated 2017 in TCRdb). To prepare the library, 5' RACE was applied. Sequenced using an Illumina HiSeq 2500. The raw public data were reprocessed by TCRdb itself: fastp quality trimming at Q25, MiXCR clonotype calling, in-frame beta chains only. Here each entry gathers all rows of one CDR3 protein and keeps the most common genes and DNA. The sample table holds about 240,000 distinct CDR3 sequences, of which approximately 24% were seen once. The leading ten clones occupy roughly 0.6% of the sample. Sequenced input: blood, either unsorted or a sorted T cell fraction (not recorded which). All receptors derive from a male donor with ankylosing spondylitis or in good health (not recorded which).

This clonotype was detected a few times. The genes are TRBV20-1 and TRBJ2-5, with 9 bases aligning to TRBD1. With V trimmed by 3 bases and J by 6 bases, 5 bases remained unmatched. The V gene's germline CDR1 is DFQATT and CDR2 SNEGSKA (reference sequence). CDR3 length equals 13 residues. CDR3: CSARRGTGKTQYF. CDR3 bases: TGCAGTGCTAGGAGGGGGACAGGGAAGACCCAGTACTTC.

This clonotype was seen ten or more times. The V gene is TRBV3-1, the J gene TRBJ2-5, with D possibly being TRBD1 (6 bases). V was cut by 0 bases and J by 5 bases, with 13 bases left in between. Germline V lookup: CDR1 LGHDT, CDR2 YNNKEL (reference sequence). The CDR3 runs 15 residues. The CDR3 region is CASSQDPTGPETQYF. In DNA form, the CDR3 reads TGTGCCAGCAGCCAAGACCCGACAGGCCCGGAGACCCAGTACTTC.

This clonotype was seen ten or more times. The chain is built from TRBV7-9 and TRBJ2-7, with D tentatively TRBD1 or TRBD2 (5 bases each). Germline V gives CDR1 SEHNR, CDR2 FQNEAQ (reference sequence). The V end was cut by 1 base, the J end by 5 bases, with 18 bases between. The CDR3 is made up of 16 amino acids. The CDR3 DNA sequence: TGTGCCAGCAGCTTAGTCACCGGGACGAAAGGTCACGAGCAGTACTTC. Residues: CASSLVTGTKGHEQYF.

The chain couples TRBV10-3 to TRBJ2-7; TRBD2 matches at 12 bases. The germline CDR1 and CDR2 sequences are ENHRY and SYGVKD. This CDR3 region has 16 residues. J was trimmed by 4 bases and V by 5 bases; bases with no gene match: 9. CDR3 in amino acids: CAISQPTSGGSYEQYF. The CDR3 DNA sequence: TGTGCCATCAGTCAACCAACTAGCGGGGGGTCATACGAGCAGTACTTC.

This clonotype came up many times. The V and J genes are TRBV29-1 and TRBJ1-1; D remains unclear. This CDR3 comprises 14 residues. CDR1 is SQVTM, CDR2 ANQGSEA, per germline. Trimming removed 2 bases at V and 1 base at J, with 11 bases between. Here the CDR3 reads CSVERRGENTEAFF. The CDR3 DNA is TGCAGCGTTGAACGTCGGGGAGAGAACACTGAAGCTTTCTTT.

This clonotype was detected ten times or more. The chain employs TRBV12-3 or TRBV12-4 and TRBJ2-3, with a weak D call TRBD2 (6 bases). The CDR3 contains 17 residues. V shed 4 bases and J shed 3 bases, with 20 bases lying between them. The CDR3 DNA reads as TGTGCCAGCAGTTCAATGTTCGGGGGAAAGGATACAGATACGCAGTATTTT. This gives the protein CASSSMFGGKDTDTQYF.

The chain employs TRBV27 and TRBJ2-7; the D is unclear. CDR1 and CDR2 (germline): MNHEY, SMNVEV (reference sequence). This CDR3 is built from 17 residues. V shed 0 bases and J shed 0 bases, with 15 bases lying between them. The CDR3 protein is CASSLSWVGLSSYEQYF. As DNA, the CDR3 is TGTGCCAGCAGTTTATCCTGGGTGGGGTTAAGCTCCTACGAGCAGTACTTC.

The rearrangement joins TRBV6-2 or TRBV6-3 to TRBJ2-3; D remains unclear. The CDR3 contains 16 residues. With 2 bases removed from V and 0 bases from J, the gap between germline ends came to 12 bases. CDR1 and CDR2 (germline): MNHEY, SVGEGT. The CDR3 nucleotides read TGTGCCAGCAGTTACCTGGGTCCCGATAGCACAGATACGCAGTATTTT. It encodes CASSYLGPDSTDTQYF.

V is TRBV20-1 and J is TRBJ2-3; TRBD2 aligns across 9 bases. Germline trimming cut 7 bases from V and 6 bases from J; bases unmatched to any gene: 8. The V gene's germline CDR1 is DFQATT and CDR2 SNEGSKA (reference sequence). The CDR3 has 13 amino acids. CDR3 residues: CSVLRGGPDTQYF. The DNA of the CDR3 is TGCAGTGTTTTGCGGGGGGGCCCGGATACGCAGTATTTT.

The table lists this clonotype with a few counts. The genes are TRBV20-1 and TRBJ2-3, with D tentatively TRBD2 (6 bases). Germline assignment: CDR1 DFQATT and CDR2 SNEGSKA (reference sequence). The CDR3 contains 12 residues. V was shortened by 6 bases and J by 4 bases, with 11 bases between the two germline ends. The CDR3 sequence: CSAPGGADTQYF. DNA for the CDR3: TGCAGTGCCCCCGGAGGGGCAGATACGCAGTATTTT.

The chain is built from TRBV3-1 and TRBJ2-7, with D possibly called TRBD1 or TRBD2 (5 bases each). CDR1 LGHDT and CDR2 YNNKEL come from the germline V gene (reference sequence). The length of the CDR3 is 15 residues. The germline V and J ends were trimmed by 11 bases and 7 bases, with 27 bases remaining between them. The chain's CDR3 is CASSQDRGATLEQYF. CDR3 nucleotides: TGTGCCTCCTCCCAAGATCGAGGGGCGACCTTGGAGCAGTACTTC.

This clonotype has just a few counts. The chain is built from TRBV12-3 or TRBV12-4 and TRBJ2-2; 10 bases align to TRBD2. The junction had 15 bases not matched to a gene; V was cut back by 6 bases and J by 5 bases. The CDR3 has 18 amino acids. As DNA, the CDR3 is TGTGCCAGCAGCCCACCCCAAGCGGGGGGGCCTGGTACCGGGGAGCTGTTTTTT. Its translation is CASSPPQAGGPGTGELFF.

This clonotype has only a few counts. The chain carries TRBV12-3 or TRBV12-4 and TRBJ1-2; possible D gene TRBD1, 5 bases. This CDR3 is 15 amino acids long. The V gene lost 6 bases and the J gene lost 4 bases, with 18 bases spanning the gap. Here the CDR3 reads CASRPLRVLGYGYTF. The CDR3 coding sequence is TGTGCCAGCAGACCCCTCAGGGTTTTGGGCTATGGCTACACCTTC.

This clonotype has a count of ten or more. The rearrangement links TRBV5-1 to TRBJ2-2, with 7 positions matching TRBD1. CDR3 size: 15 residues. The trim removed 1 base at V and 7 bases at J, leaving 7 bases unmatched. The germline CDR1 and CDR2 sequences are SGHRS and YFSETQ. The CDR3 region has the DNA TGCGCCAGCAGCTTGTTGAGGGGGCAGGACGGGGAGCTGTTTTTT. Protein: CASSLLRGQDGELFF. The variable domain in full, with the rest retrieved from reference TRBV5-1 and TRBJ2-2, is KAGVTQTPRYLIKTRGQQVTLSCSPISGHRSVSWYQQTPGQGLQFLFEYFSETQRNKGNFPGRFSGRQFSNSRSEMNVSTLELGDSALYLCASSLLRGQDGELFFGEGSRLTVL.

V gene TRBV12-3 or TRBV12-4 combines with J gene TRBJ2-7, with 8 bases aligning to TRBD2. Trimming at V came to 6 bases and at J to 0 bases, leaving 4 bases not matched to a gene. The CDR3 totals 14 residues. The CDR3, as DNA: TGTGCCAGCAGATACAGCGGGAGCTCCTACGAGCAGTACTTC. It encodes CASRYSGSSYEQYF.

CDR3 loop: CASSVGGPGYEQFF. The DNA of the CDR3 is TGTGCCAGCAGTGTTGGGGGGCCGGGGTATGAGCAGTTCTTC. This chain uses TRBV28 with TRBJ2-1, with D perhaps TRBD1 or TRBD2 (6 bases each). Germline V lookup: CDR1 MDHEN, CDR2 SYDVKM. The V end lost 5 bases, the J end lost 8 bases, and 16 bases lay between the germline ends. CDR3 length equals 14 residues.

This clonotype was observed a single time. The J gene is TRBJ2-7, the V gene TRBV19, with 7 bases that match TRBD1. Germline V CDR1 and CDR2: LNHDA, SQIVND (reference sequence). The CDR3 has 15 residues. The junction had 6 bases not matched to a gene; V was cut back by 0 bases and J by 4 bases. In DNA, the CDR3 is TGTGCCAGTAGTATAGATGGTGACAGGGATTACGAGCAGTACTTC. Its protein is CASSIDGDRDYEQYF.

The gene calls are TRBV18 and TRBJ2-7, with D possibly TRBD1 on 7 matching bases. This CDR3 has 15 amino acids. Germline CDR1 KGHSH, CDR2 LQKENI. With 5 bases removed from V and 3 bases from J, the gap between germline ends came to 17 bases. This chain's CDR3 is CASSSQGQGGYEQYF. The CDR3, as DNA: TGTGCCAGCTCATCACAGGGGCAGGGAGGCTACGAGCAGTACTTC.

The CDR3 loop reads CASSRIPYNEQFF. As DNA, the CDR3 is TGTGCCAGCAGCCGGATCCCTTACAATGAGCAGTTCTTC. The V gene is TRBV7-9, the J gene TRBJ2-1; D is unresolved. The germline gives CDR1 SEHNR, CDR2 FQNEAQ (reference sequence). V lost 5 bases and J lost 4, with 9 bases in between. The CDR3 consists of 13 residues. Full variable domain (remainder filled in from reference TRBV7-9 and TRBJ2-1): DTGVSQNPRHKITKRGQNVTFRCDPISEHNRLYWYRQTLGQGPEFLTYFQNEAQLEKSRLLSDRFSAERPKGSFSTLEIQRTEQGDSAMYLCASSRIPYNEQFFGPGTRLTVL.

As DNA, the CDR3 is TGTGCCAGCAGCTTAGGGGTCATCCGGAACTCCTACGAGCAGTACTTC. Its translation is CASSLGVIRNSYEQYF. V gene TRBV7-2 combines with J gene TRBJ2-7, with D uncertain. Between the trimmed V and J ends, which lost 1 base and 0 bases, there was a span of 13 bases. Germline V gives CDR1 SGHTA, CDR2 FQGNSA. The CDR3 is 16 amino acids.

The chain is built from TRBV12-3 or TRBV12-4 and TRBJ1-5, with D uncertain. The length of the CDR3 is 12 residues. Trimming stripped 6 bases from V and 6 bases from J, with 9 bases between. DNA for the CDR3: TGTGCCAGCAGGCTACCGGGTCAGCCCCAGCATTTT. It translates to CASRLPGQPQHF.

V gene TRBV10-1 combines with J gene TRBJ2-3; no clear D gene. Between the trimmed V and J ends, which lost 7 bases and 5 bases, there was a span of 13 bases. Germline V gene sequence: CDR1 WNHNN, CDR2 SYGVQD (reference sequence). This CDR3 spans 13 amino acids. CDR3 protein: CASTSLVGDTQYF. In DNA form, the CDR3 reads TGCGCCAGCACCTCCCTAGTTGGAGATACGCAGTATTTT.

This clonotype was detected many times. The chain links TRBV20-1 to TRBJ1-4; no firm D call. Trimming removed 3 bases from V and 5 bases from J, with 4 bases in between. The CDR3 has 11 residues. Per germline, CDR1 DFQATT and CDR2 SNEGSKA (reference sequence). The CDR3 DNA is TGCAGTGCTAGGGGGAATGAAAAACTGTTTTTT. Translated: CSARGNEKLFF.

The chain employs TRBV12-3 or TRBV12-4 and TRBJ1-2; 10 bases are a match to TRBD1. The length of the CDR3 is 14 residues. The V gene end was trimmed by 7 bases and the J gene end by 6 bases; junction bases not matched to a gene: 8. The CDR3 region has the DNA TGTGCCAGCATTCGGGACAGGGGTTTCGATGGCTACACCTTC. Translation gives CASIRDRGFDGYTF.

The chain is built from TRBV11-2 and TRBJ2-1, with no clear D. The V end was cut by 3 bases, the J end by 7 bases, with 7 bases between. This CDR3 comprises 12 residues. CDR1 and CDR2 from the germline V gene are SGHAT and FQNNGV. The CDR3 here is CASSFRHNEQFF. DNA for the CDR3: TGTGCCAGCAGCTTCCGGCATAATGAGCAGTTCTTC.

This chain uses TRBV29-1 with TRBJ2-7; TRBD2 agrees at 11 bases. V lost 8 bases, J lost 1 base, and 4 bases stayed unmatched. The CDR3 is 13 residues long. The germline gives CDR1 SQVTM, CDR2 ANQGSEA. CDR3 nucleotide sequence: TGCAGCATTCTAGCGGGGGGATCCTACGAGCAGTACTTC. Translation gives CSILAGGSYEQYF.